The entry below gives a single T cell receptor beta chain sequence along with its context. The specificity of this receptor is unknown. The CDR3 measures 16 amino acids from cysteine to phenylalanine. DNA is not recorded here. The germline V gene (reference sequence) yields DFQATT for CDR1 and SNEGSKA for CDR2. This sample was taken from a study of monozygotic twins with inflammatory bowel disease (dated by TCRdb to between 2018 and 2021). For the wider study: The complete study included 28 monozygotic twin pairs: 19 IBD-discordant Danish pairs and nine German pairs, of which four were IBD-concordant and five were IBD-discordant. The search for disease-associated traits relied mainly on comparing IBD patients with their genetically identical healthy co-twins within discordant pairs. Each individual had, on average, about 151 000 unique TCRalpha sequences and 181 000 unique TCRbeta sequences available for analysis. Paper-wide results and their limitations: Measured by the inverse Simpson index, TCRbeta repertoire diversity was lower in IBD patients than in their healthy co-twins. Because patients received different immunosuppressive treatments, the repertoires may have picked up extra background noise and variability between individuals. No single strong signal or clonotype linked to IBD turned up in the results, so the idea that one exists was not supported. Distinction between different T cell subtypes could not be achieved in the analysis. Repertoire similarity did not differ between concordant and discordant twins, which could be due to limited statistical power. Fewer clonotypes were shared with other individuals by IBD patients than by healthy twins, most markedly in patients showing signs of disease activity.

From each donor, a roughly 2.3 ml peripheral blood sample was collected into PAXgene tubes and stored at -80 degrees C. Total RNA was isolated from whole blood with the PAXgene blood miRNA kit on an automated QIAcube, without T cell sorting. Peripheral blood from monozygotic twin pairs, either concordant or discordant for inflammatory bowel disease, underwent deep TCRalpha and TCRbeta repertoire profiling that used unique molecular barcoding. Smoking habits were recorded for all twin pairs, and individuals were classified as current, former or never smokers. The library was built by means of 5' RACE. The input for every TCR library was 3,500 to 4,000 ng of total RNA. For each sample, cDNA synthesis was carried out in eight separate reactions using SMARTScribe reverse transcriptase. During cDNA synthesis, template switching was used to introduce unique molecular identifiers that contained a 6-nucleotide sample barcode. Amplification of TCRalpha and TCRbeta cDNA involved two nested PCRs of about 15 and 9 cycles, and each PCR was followed by bead purification. Before amplification, the cDNA was treated with uracil DNA-glycosylase and purified using the QIAquick PCR purification kit. In the second PCR, Illumina TruSeq-compatible adapters and sample-specific barcodes were added. Library quality and concentration were checked on TapeStation and Qubit, and libraries were pooled at about 5 ng each. Sequencing of the pooled libraries was done on an Illumina HiSeq2500 single-index Rapid Run using custom sequencing primers and 2 x 100 bp reads. The original pipeline was this. MiGEC version 1.2.6 was used for UMI-based consensus assembly to correct PCR and sequencing errors. V(D)J alignment, clonotype assembly and CDR3 extraction were performed with MiXCR version 2.1.1. To normalise gene usage, clonotype sharing and MAIT/NKT TCR abundance, the top 1000, 10 000 and 20 000 clonotypes in each sample were analysed. Diversity was computed as the inverse Simpson index with the vegan R package after downsampling to 27 000 UMIs. Paired Mann-Whitney U tests were applied to discordant twin pairs, and Benjamini-Hochberg correction was used for multiple testing. The reads were reprocessed in TCRdb, with one entry per CDR3 protein sequence and no accompanying DNA. It is TCRdb's table, rather than the study itself, that gives the V and J calls and clone size. The table for this sample records about 210,000 distinct CDR3 sequences. Together, the top ten hold 1.6% of the sample.

The V gene is TRBV20-1 and the J gene is TRBJ2-1; the D call from TCRdb, TRBD2, cannot be confirmed without DNA. This clonotype was sampled from a human donor with ulcerative colitis or Crohn's disease, or a healthy co-twin of an affected twin (not recorded which). The specimen was blood. CDR3 region: CSAQRGSGAGSNEQFF.